A selection of T cell receptor beta chains follows, all from one sample in a study of blood T cell repertoires in COVID-19. Clones were sequenced by immunoSEQ multiplex PCR, and TCRdb holds only the in-frame ones, with some missing. The data contain over 200,000 clones, approximately 91% of them singletons. The sequenced material came from peripheral blood. Receptors originate from a woman aged 40 to 49 with acute or convalescent COVID-19. The CDR3 runs from the conserved cysteine through the conserved F or W. D genes are given only for firm matches. Only some rows state a clone size, as once, few, many or a class for expanded clones.

j_call	d_call	cdr3_length	v_call	clone_size	cdr3_aa
TRBJ1-1	TRBD1	15	TRBV19	.	CASSTSGQGVGEAFF
TRBJ1-3	.	15	TRBV5-6	.	CASTGTGLSGNTIYF
TRBJ1-5	.	14	TRBV30	.	CAWSYGQINQPQHF
TRBJ1-2	.	14	TRBV11-2	.	CASSLGSSNYGYTF
TRBJ1-5	.	15	TRBV2	.	CASTPQGGNNQPQHF
TRBJ2-2	TRBD2	18	TRBV12-5	.	CASGPSVLKRGGPGELFF
TRBJ1-1	TRBD1	13	TRBV29-1	.	CSVAKTGGTEAFF
TRBJ1-2	.	13	TRBV6-6	.	CASKAGLDYGYTF
TRBJ1-2	TRBD1	16	TRBV5-1	.	CASSRGQGAANYGYTF
TRBJ1-1	TRBD1	13	TRBV30	few	CAWDRVVNTEAFF
TRBJ1-1	.	15	TRBV18	.	CASSPRSVLGTEAFF
TRBJ1-6	.	15	TRBV11-2	once	CASSSFGGVGSPLHF
TRBJ1-6	.	15	TRBV6-6	.	CASRDSESYNSPLHF
TRBJ1-2	TRBD1	14	TRBV27	.	CASRTDRGDYGYTF
TRBJ1-6	.	17	TRBV6-1	few	CASSEVGGSSYNSPLHF
TRBJ1-2	.	14	TRBV5-1	few	CASSTGEEHYGYTF
TRBJ1-2	TRBD1	16	TRBV12-5	.	CASGLVRTGYYYGYTF
TRBJ2-5	.	14	TRBV7-8	once	CASTAGWSQETQYF
TRBJ1-4	.	15	TRBV14	.	CASSQVRGSGEKLFF
TRBJ1-3	TRBD1	15	TRBV19	.	CASSINGDRGNTIYF
TRBJ1-2	TRBD1	17	TRBV3-1/TRBV3-2	.	CASSQMITGGLLYGYTF
TRBJ1-5	.	14	TRBV6-6	.	CASRRTDSDQPQHF
TRBJ1-5	TRBD1	13	TRBV27	.	CASARQGNQPQHF
TRBJ1-3	.	16	TRBV25-1	.	CASSERDVPRGNTIYF
TRBJ1-5	.	13	TRBV12-3/TRBV12-4	.	CASSNYSNQPQHF
TRBJ1-2	TRBD1	14	TRBV30	.	CAWSVQMGQRGYTF
TRBJ1-2	.	15	TRBV21-1	.	CASSRGQGACYGYTF
TRBJ2-2	TRBD2	13	TRBV10-3	.	CAIRGLTTGELFF
TRBJ1-2	.	15	TRBV7-8	once	CASSLGRETNYGYTF
TRBJ1-5	.	15	TRBV7-2	.	CASSFSGQGPLPQHF
TRBJ1-5	TRBD1	13	TRBV2	.	CATDRQGNQPQHF